The present TCR beta chain was sequenced within a study of T cell clones after liver transplantation. Study as a whole: Immunosuppression withdrawal was tried within 2 years after liver transplantation in this trial. TCRbeta sequencing after a pre-transplant mixed lymphocyte reaction identified graft-donor-reactive clones, later tracked in post-transplant blood. The study's findings and limits: Donor-reactive sequences fell more than third party-reactive ones, suggesting partial deletion.

Data came from immunoSEQ multiplex PCR; TCRdb stores just in-frame clones and leaves some out. Among approximately 72,000 clones, about nine tenths were seen once, and the ten largest hold less than 3.5%. CDR3 size: 15 residues. From germline, CDR1 is SNHLY and CDR2 FYNNEI. After removal of 6 bases from V and 7 bases from J, the junction contained 6 bases not matched to a gene. Worth noting for this clone: The antigen remains unidentified.

The sequenced sample was CD4+ T cells from blood, obtained before liver transplant. This sequence originates from a human donor who received a liver transplant. The V and J genes are TRBV2 and TRBJ2-1; 13 nucleotides match TRBD2. CDR3 in DNA: TGTGCCAGCAGGAGGACTAGCGGGAGTGGGAATGAGCAGTTCTTC. Amino acids: CASRRTSGSGNEQFF.